Sequencing of this TCR beta chain was carried out in a study of blood T cell repertoires in COVID-19. Turning to the study itself: Acute and convalescent COVID-19 samples came from the United States, Italy and Spain. T cells, B-cell-depleted T cells, or PBMCs provided the cDNA or gDNA that served as material.

Seattle enrolled patients during active infection and tracked them longitudinally. Authors' analysis steps: Amplification from reference gene primers served as the basis for estimated nucleated cell counts. TCRdb keeps only in-frame clones here, not all; method: immunoSEQ multiplex PCR. From that table come the V and J calls and clone size; the DNA was used to work out D and trimming. The sample shows approximately 330,000 clones, around 87% of them seen only once. The J segment lost 0 bases and the V segment lost 0 bases, leaving 7 bases of the junction unmatched. Germline V lookup: CDR1 SQVTM, CDR2 ANQGSEA. The CDR3 has 17 residues.

This receptor was taken from a middle-aged woman with COVID-19, enrolled during active disease. V is TRBV29-1 and J is TRBJ2-1; TRBD2 matches at 8 bases. The sequenced material came from peripheral blood. CDR3: CSVEDLPGGSSYNEQFF. In DNA, the CDR3 is TGCAGCGTTGAAGATCTCCCGGGGGGGAGCTCCTACAATGAGCAGTTCTTC.